Presented here are 29 T cell receptor beta chains from one specimen sequenced in a study of T cell responses to AZD1222 COVID-19 vaccine. Measured with immunoSEQ multiplex PCR; TCRdb has only the in-frame clones, and not every one. The data contain roughly 70,000 clones, roughly 90% of them seen just once; the ten biggest clones take up 15% to 20%. The source was peripheral blood, collected on day 0 of AZD1222 vaccination. The receptors here all came from an adult in good health.

The rearrangement uses TRBV9 and TRBJ2-3, with unresolved D. Trimming took off 4 bases at V and 0 bases at J, with 15 bases between the two ends. Germline assignment: CDR1 SGDLS and CDR2 YYNGEE. The CDR3 loop spans 16 amino acids. The CDR3 sequence is CASSPRTVASTDTQYF. In nucleotides, the CDR3 is TGTGCCAGCAGCCCACGGACGGTTGCTAGCACAGATACGCAGTATTTT.

This rearrangement joins TRBV5-1 to TRBJ2-5; 11 bases align to TRBD2. The CDR3 runs to 15 residues. Germline CDR1 SGHRS, CDR2 YFSETQ. J gave up 5 bases and V 2 bases, and 5 bases lay outside the gene matches. CDR3 sequence: CASSFSGRGTETQYF. Written as DNA, the CDR3 is TGCGCCAGCAGCTTTAGCGGGAGGGGAACGGAGACCCAGTACTTC. Combining the CDR3 with reference TRBV5-1 and TRBJ2-5 gives the whole variable domain KAGVTQTPRYLIKTRGQQVTLSCSPISGHRSVSWYQQTPGQGLQFLFEYFSETQRNKGNFPGRFSGRQFSNSRSEMNVSTLELGDSALYLCASSFSGRGTETQYFGPGTRLLVL.

CDR3 in DNA: TGCGCCAGCAGCTTGGGGCCGGCAGGGCAAAATCAGCCCCAGCATTTT. Encoded protein: CASSLGPAGQNQPQHF. V is TRBV5-1 and J is TRBJ1-5, with D possibly being TRBD1 (5 bases). Germline V gene data show CDR1 as SGHRS and CDR2 as YFSETQ. This CDR3 comprises 16 residues. Between the trimmed V and J ends, which lost 0 bases and 4 bases, there was a span of 14 bases.

The chain is built from TRBV19 and TRBJ2-7; D may be TRBD1 (6 bases). Trimming stripped 6 bases from V and 4 bases from J, with 13 bases between. Germline CDR1 reads LNHDA; CDR2 reads SQIVND (reference sequence). The CDR3 is 13 residues long. The CDR3 DNA reads TGTGCCAGTAGGCCGACAGGAGAATACGAGCAGTACTTC. Its translation is CASRPTGEYEQYF.

CDR3 amino acids: CASSPAGTRAYNEQFF. The CDR3 coding sequence is TGTGCCAGCAGCCCAGCCGGGACTAGGGCCTACAATGAGCAGTTCTTC. The chain links TRBV2 to TRBJ2-1, with TRBD2 matching over 8 bases. Germline assignment: CDR1 SNHLY and CDR2 FYNNEI. Germline trimming cut 6 bases from V and 2 bases from J; bases unmatched to any gene: 9. The CDR3 contains 16 residues.

The chain links TRBV7-2 to TRBJ1-4; 7 nucleotides align to TRBD1. The CDR3 covers 15 residues. With V trimmed by 5 bases and J by 5 bases, 8 bases remained unmatched. The germline gives CDR1 SGHTA, CDR2 FQGNSA. The CDR3 sequence is CASSPETGRNEKLFF. CDR3 in DNA: TGTGCCAGCAGCCCCGAGACAGGGCGCAATGAAAAACTGTTTTTT.

This rearrangement joins TRBV6-6 to TRBJ1-6; D remains unclear. V lost 6 bases and J 10 bases, leaving 16 bases between the germline ends. The V gene's germline CDR1 is MNHNY and CDR2 SVGAGI (reference sequence). The CDR3 totals 14 residues. The CDR3 DNA is TGTGCCAGCAGGGAACGAGAGGTGGGATCACCCCTCCACTTT. Residues: CASREREVGSPLHF.

This sequence joins TRBV28 and TRBJ2-7; the match to TRBD2 covers 8 bases. The CDR3 totals 14 residues. V trimming: 8 bases; J trimming: 0 bases; junction bases outside the gene matches: 6. Looked up from germline, CDR1 is MDHEN and CDR2 is SYDVKM. The CDR3 nucleotides read TGTGCCAGCGTTCGAGCGGGAGACTCCTACGAGCAGTACTTC. Its protein product is CASVRAGDSYEQYF.

This clone was counted once. This chain uses TRBV6-5 with TRBJ2-7; 10 bases map to TRBD2. V lost 4 bases and J lost 2; bases outside the gene matches: 8. CDR3 length: 16 amino acids. Per the germline V gene, CDR1 is MNHEY and CDR2 is SVGAGI. CDR3 region: CASSFRRTSGTYEQYF. In DNA form, the CDR3 reads TGTGCCAGCAGTTTCCGCCGGACTAGCGGCACCTACGAGCAGTACTTC.

The CDR3 DNA sequence: TGTGCCAGTAGTAACAGGGTCTCGGGTAGCAATCAGCCCCAGCATTTT. Amino acids: CASSNRVSGSNQPQHF. The rearrangement joins TRBV19 to TRBJ1-5; tentative D call: TRBD1 (6 bases). Trimming left V 4 bases short and J 0 bases short, with 13 bases between. The CDR3 has 16 amino acids. In germline, CDR1 is LNHDA, CDR2 SQIVND (reference sequence).

The chain recombines TRBV7-9 with TRBJ2-2; 8 bases are shared with TRBD1. This CDR3 has 16 residues. CDR1 and CDR2 (germline): SEHNR, FQNEAQ (reference sequence). V was pared by 3 bases and J by 0 bases, with 3 bases of the junction left unmatched. The CDR3, as DNA: TGTGCCAGCAGCTTTGTACAGGGGGCGAACACCGGGGAGCTGTTTTTT. This gives the protein CASSFVQGANTGELFF.

This clone showed up just a few times. The rearrangement links TRBV28 to TRBJ2-7; perhaps TRBD2 as D (5 bases). Germline V gives CDR1 MDHEN, CDR2 SYDVKM. The CDR3 runs to 14 residues. Trimming took off 6 bases at V and 7 bases at J, with 19 bases between the two ends. The CDR3 here is CASRPPGGTWEQYF. The CDR3 DNA follows: TGTGCCAGCAGACCACCCGGAGGAACCTGGGAGCAGTACTTC. Full variable domain (missing parts from reference TRBV28 and TRBJ2-7): DVKVTQSSRYLVKRTGEKVFLECVQDMDHENMFWYRQDPGLGLRLIYFSYDVKMKEKGDIPEGYSVSREKKERFSLILESASTNQTSMYLCASRPPGGTWEQYFGPGTRLTVT.

The V gene is TRBV19, the J gene TRBJ2-2; tentative D call: TRBD2 (5 bases). The CDR3 length is 15 residues. Trimming stripped 7 bases from V and 0 bases from J, with 12 bases between. CDR1 is LNHDA and CDR2 is SQIVND in the germline V gene (reference sequence). DNA of the CDR3: TGTGCCAGTAAGCGGACGCGCGCGAACACCGGGGAGCTGTTTTTT. Amino acids: CASKRTRANTGELFF.

This rearrangement joins TRBV4-3 to TRBJ1-5, with 9 bases that match TRBD1. Germline V gene data show CDR1 as LGHNA and CDR2 as YSLEER. The CDR3 consists of 16 residues. Trimming at V came to 0 bases and at J to 6 bases, leaving 6 bases not matched to a gene. The CDR3 loop is CASSQDGGQGGQPQHF. The CDR3 coding sequence is TGCGCCAGCAGCCAAGATGGGGGACAGGGTGGTCAGCCCCAGCATTTT.

The chain uses TRBV7-2 and TRBJ2-5; D is undetermined. The CDR3 spans 13 residues. Germline assignment: CDR1 SGHTA and CDR2 FQGNSA. The V end was cut by 0 bases, the J end by 5 bases, with 7 bases between. This chain's CDR3 is CASSLAIGETQYF. CDR3 nucleotide sequence: TGTGCCAGCAGCTTAGCAATCGGCGAGACCCAGTACTTC.

The rearrangement uses TRBV9 and TRBJ2-3, with 8 bases matching TRBD2. The CDR3 has 15 amino acids. Germline trimming cut 0 bases from V and 3 bases from J; bases unmatched to any gene: 3. Germline-derived CDR1 and CDR2 are SGDLS and YYNGEE. CDR3 nucleotides: TGTGCCAGCAGCGTAGACGGGAGGGGGACAGATACGCAGTATTTT. Translation: CASSVDGRGTDTQYF.

The chain is built from TRBV7-3 and TRBJ2-6, with unresolved D. V was trimmed by 2 bases and J by 3 bases, leaving 8 bases between them. Per germline, CDR1 SGHTA and CDR2 FQGTGA. The CDR3 has 15 amino acids. The CDR3: CASSLGQIGANVLTF. CDR3 DNA: TGTGCCAGCAGCTTAGGGCAGATTGGGGCCAACGTCCTGACTTTC.

This clone has just a few counts. The V call is TRBV4-3, the J call TRBJ1-6; 9 bases map to TRBD1. The germline V gene encodes CDR1 LGHNA and CDR2 YSLEER. This CDR3 is 16 amino acids long. Trimming took 4 bases from V and 4 from J; bases not matched to a gene: 5. This CDR3 reads CASSRKTGGYNSPLHF. DNA of the CDR3: TGCGCCAGCAGCCGCAAGACAGGGGGGTATAATTCACCCCTCCACTTT.

The chain employs TRBV7-6 and TRBJ2-6; D not resolved. The V gene's germline CDR1 is SGHVS and CDR2 FNYEAQ. CDR3 length: 18 residues. V lost 4 bases and J lost 0, with 16 bases in between. The CDR3 nucleotides are TGTGCCAGCAGCTCCTCCCGGGCAGCAAGCTCTGGGGCCAACGTCCTGACTTTC. This encodes CASSSSRAASSGANVLTF.

The gene calls are TRBV5-1 and TRBJ1-2; D is uncertain. The V gene's germline CDR1 is SGHRS and CDR2 YFSETQ. V was cut by 5 bases and J by 3 bases, with 17 bases left in between. There are 15 residues in the CDR3. In DNA form, the CDR3 reads TGCGCCAGCAGATTACATGGACGTGACGACTATGGCTACACCTTC. Protein sequence: CASRLHGRDDYGYTF. The full variable domain, with the rest looked up from reference TRBV5-1 and TRBJ1-2, is KAGVTQTPRYLIKTRGQQVTLSCSPISGHRSVSWYQQTPGQGLQFLFEYFSETQRNKGNFPGRFSGRQFSNSRSEMNVSTLELGDSALYLCASRLHGRDDYGYTFGSGTRLTVV.

The chain has TRBV7-2 and TRBJ2-1, with D tentatively TRBD2 (5 bases). Germline lookup yields CDR1 SGHTA and CDR2 FQGNSA. V dropped 6 bases and J dropped 16 bases, with 16 bases sitting between them. This CDR3 has 11 residues. CDR3 DNA sequence: TGTGCCAGCAGTTCACTCGGGGAGACATTCTTC. Residues: CASSSLGETFF.

This clone appeared a single time. The chain employs TRBV4-3 and TRBJ1-2; D is ambiguous. Germline values: CDR1 LGHNA, CDR2 YSLEER. V shed 0 bases and J shed 3 bases, with 11 bases lying between them. This CDR3 is 15 amino acids long. The CDR3 sequence is CASSQDARVDYGYTF. The CDR3 DNA reads TGCGCCAGCAGCCAAGACGCCCGAGTGGACTATGGCTACACCTTC.

The chain carries TRBV7-9 and TRBJ2-7; TRBD1 might be the D (7 bases). Between the trimmed V and J ends, which lost 5 bases and 7 bases, there was a span of 12 bases. CDR1 SEHNR and CDR2 FQNEAQ come from the germline V gene (reference sequence). The CDR3 consists of 12 residues. The CDR3 DNA reads as TGTGCCAGCAGCCCAGCAGGGGGGGAGCAGTACTTC. Translated, it gives CASSPAGGEQYF.

V is TRBV29-1 and J is TRBJ1-4; D possibly corresponds to TRBD1 (5 bases). The length of the CDR3 is 13 residues. Germline CDR1 and CDR2: SQVTM and ANQGSEA. The CDR3 coding sequence is TGCAGTGCCCGGGACTCTCCGGGTGAAAAACTGTTTTTT. This sequence encodes CSARDSPGEKLFF.

This clone has only a few counts. V is TRBV5-4 and J is TRBJ2-7, with 7 bases lining up with TRBD1. V lost 2 bases and J lost 0; bases outside the gene matches: 2. The germline V gene encodes CDR1 SGHNT and CDR2 YYREEE (reference sequence). The CDR3 runs to 14 residues. CDR3 sequence reads: CASSLQGPSYEQYF. The CDR3, as DNA: TGTGCCAGCAGCTTACAGGGGCCCTCCTACGAGCAGTACTTC.

V usage is TRBV11-2 and J usage is TRBJ2-7; no clear D gene. Deletions cut 7 bases from V and 2 bases from J, with 12 bases between. Germline values: CDR1 SGHAT, CDR2 FQNNGV. The CDR3 totals 13 residues. CDR3 bases: TGTGCCAGCACCCTTCCCGGAACCTACGAGCAGTACTTC. It yields the protein CASTLPGTYEQYF.

This chain uses TRBV6-2 or TRBV6-3 with TRBJ2-3; 9 nucleotides align to TRBD2. CDR3 length: 16 residues. Germline-derived CDR1 and CDR2 are MNHEY and SVGEGT. Trimming removed 0 bases from V and 6 bases from J; junction bases left unmatched: 7. The CDR3 loop reads CASSYSGGGAGDTQYF. In DNA, the CDR3 is TGTGCCAGCAGTTACTCTGGCGGGGGGGCCGGGGATACGCAGTATTTT.

The V call is TRBV19, the J call TRBJ1-2, with D hard to call. This CDR3 is built from 15 residues. Trimming cost V 5 bases and J 0 bases, with 13 bases left between them. Germline assignment: CDR1 LNHDA and CDR2 SQIVND (reference sequence). The CDR3 DNA follows: TGTGCCAGTAGTCTCGGATCGGTCGCTAACTATGGCTACACCTTC. The encoded protein is CASSLGSVANYGYTF.

The V and J genes are TRBV6-5 and TRBJ1-1, with no clear D. The CDR3 spans 14 residues. With 2 bases removed from V and 0 bases from J, the gap between germline ends came to 7 bases. The germline gives CDR1 MNHEY, CDR2 SVGAGI. This chain's CDR3 is CASSYRTLNTEAFF. In DNA, the CDR3 is TGTGCCAGCAGTTACCGTACATTGAACACTGAAGCTTTCTTT.